This T cell receptor beta chain was identified in a study of blood T cell repertoires in COVID-19. Study details: Material from acute and convalescent COVID-19 was sourced from the United States, Italy and Spain. T cells, B-cell-depleted T cells, or PBMCs supplied cDNA or gDNA.

The CDR3 has 15 residues. V dropped 5 bases and J dropped 1 base, with 9 bases sitting between them. CDR1 MDHEN and CDR2 SYDVKM come from the germline V gene. Authors' analysis steps: Nucleated cell number was recorded as an estimate derived from reference gene primer amplification. Sequenced by immunoSEQ multiplex PCR; TCRdb stores in-frame clones only, minus some. The V and J calls and clone size come from that table; D and trimming were worked out from the DNA. The repertoire holds 300,000 to 400,000 clones, 70% to 90% seen once, with over 2.5% in the top ten. The sequence derives from a human donor in a cohort sampled during active COVID-19. The chain employs TRBV28 and TRBJ2-6; D is perhaps TRBD1 (6 bases). Input material: peripheral blood. CDR3 DNA sequence: TGTGCCAGCAGTCCGCAGGGGTCTGGGGCCAACGTCCTGACTTTC. Its translation: CASSPQGSGANVLTF.